Sequencing of this TCR beta chain was carried out in a study of blood T cell repertoires in COVID-19. About the research overall: Nucleic acid was either cDNA or gDNA, and it came from T cells, B-cell-depleted T cells, or PBMCs.

CDR1 and CDR2 from the germline V gene are SEHNR and FQNEAQ (reference sequence). V was trimmed by 0 bases and J by 11 bases, leaving 13 bases between them. This CDR3 comprises 13 residues. Study processing details: From reference gene primer amplification, estimates of nucleated cell counts were derived. The assay was immunoSEQ multiplex PCR, and TCRdb's table has in-frame clones only and misses some. That table furnishes V, J and clone size, whereas the DNA furnished D and trimming. The sample records around 43,000 clones, over 75% being singletons. The sequenced sample consisted of peripheral blood. V and J are TRBV7-9 and TRBJ1-1, with D maybe TRBD1 (5 bases). The sequence derives from a human donor in a cohort sampled during active COVID-19. The CDR3 DNA is TGTGCCAGCAGCTTAGCTACGGGGGGTGAGGCTTTCTTT. Protein product: CASSLATGGEAFF.